Described below is a single T cell receptor (beta chain) sequence and its context. Antigen: not known. Germline values: CDR1 GTSNPN, CDR2 SVGIG (reference sequence). Trimming pared 1 base from V and 5 bases from J, leaving 8 bases between. This CDR3 spans 13 amino acids. Time point indicated: baseline pretreatment blood. Treatment here: 15 Gy SBRT to primary tumor, nephrectomy 4 weeks later. This renal cell carcinoma was of the clear cell type. This entry is derived from a study of radiation and T cells in renal cell carcinoma. The overall study: Nephrectomy followed 15 Gy stereotactic body radiation by 4 weeks. Overall study findings and caveats: In blood, top tumor clones expanded by 2 weeks, shrinking by 4.

The data were produced by immunoSEQ multiplex PCR, yet TCRdb's version contains in-frame clones alone and is incomplete. The sample includes around 94,000 clones, around nine tenths of them seen just once. The chain recombines TRBV30 with TRBJ1-4, with D possibly being TRBD1 (6 bases). Material: blood, obtained from a patient whose treatment included radiotherapy and nephrectomy. This receptor was obtained from a man aged 45-65 years with renal cell carcinoma. CDR3 sequence: CAWSGQVNEKLFF. The CDR3 DNA is TGTGCCTGGAGTGGACAGGTCAATGAAAAACTGTTTTTT.